A selection of T cell receptor beta chains follows, all from one sample in a study of control samples from healthy donors and cancer patients. Some clones are missing from TCRdb's copy, which holds only in-frame ones; the method was immunoSEQ multiplex PCR. The table shows around 97,000 clones, with 85% to 90% occurring only once. The material sequenced was PBMCs. The receptors were sampled from a man aged 60 to 69 with lung cancer. Both conserved end residues are part of each CDR3. The D gene is left open where the match is weak. Size values are once, few and many counts, or a class for expanded clones, and some rows have none.

TRBD1	.	TRBV5-6	TRBJ1-3	TGTGCCAGCAGCCAGATGGGACAGGGGGCTGGAAACACCATATATTTT	CASSQMGQGAGNTIYF
.	.	TRBV5-1	TRBJ2-3	TGCGCCAGCAGCTCAAGAAACGGCCTTCGAGATACGCAGTATTTT	CASSSRNGLRDTQYF
.	.	TRBV6-1	TRBJ2-7	TGTGCCAGCAGTGAAGCTCAGCGCCTTCACTTC	CASSEAQRLHF
.	.	TRBV7-3	TRBJ1-1	TGTGCCAGCAGCTTAAGGGGCCAGAGCACTGAAGCTTTCTTT	CASSLRGQSTEAFF
.	.	TRBV20-1	TRBJ2-5	TGCAGTGCTAGCAACCAAGAGACCCAGTACTTC	CSASNQETQYF
.	.	TRBV2	TRBJ1-2	TGTGCCAGCAGTGAGCCCGCCGCGGTCTATGGCTACACCTTC	CASSEPAAVYGYTF
TRBD1	.	TRBV24-1	TRBJ2-3	TGTGCCACCAGTGACCGCAGTCCGGGACAGGGGAACACAGATACGCAGTATTTT	CATSDRSPGQGNTDTQYF
.	.	TRBV12-5	TRBJ1-2	TGTGCTAGTGCCCTGGCAGAGATCTATGGCTACACCTTC	CASALAEIYGYTF
TRBD2	.	TRBV7-9	TRBJ2-1	TGTGCCAGCAGCTCAACGTGGGGGACTAGTGCGACCAATGAGCAGTTCTTC	CASSSTWGTSATNEQFF
.	.	TRBV4-2	TRBJ1-5	TGTGCCAGCAGCCAAGATCGGGGTGGTCAGCCCCAGCATTTT	CASSQDRGGQPQHF
.	.	TRBV25-1	TRBJ1-1	TGTGCCAGTCTCACCCGGTCAGGGGCGAACACTGAAGCTTTCTTT	CASLTRSGANTEAFF
.	.	TRBV6-6	TRBJ1-3	TGTGCCAGCAGTTACAAGGCAGGGACCCCTGGAAACACCATATATTTT	CASSYKAGTPGNTIYF
.	many	TRBV19	TRBJ1-3	TGTGCCAGTAGTCCTGACCCGAGCTCTGGAAACACCATATATTTT	CASSPDPSSGNTIYF
.	.	TRBV14	TRBJ2-1	TGTGCCAGCAGAATCGACCCCTACAATGAGCAGTTCTTC	CASRIDPYNEQFF
.	.	TRBV9	TRBJ1-1	TGTGCCAGCAGTCAAGATTCTTGGGACACTGAAGCTTTCTTT	CASSQDSWDTEAFF
.	.	TRBV7-7	TRBJ2-2	TGTGCCAGCAGCTTAGCGCTCGGGGGAGGCACCGGGGAGCTGTTTTTT	CASSLALGGGTGELFF
.	.	TRBV6-1	TRBJ2-2	TGTGCCAGCAGTGCCCCGGTGGGGGCAAGAGGCACCGGGGAGCTGTTTTTT	CASSAPVGARGTGELFF